The clone carrying this TCR beta chain was seen once. The table came from immunoSEQ multiplex PCR; TCRdb's copy has only in-frame clones and leaves some out. The table shows some 19,000 clones, with about three quarters occurring only once. Germline assignment: CDR1 MDHEN and CDR2 SYDVKM. This CDR3 contains 13 residues. The ends were cut back, 7 bases at V and 7 bases at J, with 16 bases in the middle. This sample was included in a study of OX40 agonist ivuxolimab in advanced cancers. Source: CD4+ or CD8+ T cells sorted from blood, taken in a trial of the OX40 agonist ivuxolimab. The clonotype comes from an adult with an advanced solid tumor such as melanoma, head and neck, liver or kidney cancer. The chain has TRBV28 and TRBJ1-1; D gene ambiguous. CDR3 sequence (DNA): TGTGCCAGCACCGAACTACAGCGACTTGAAGCTTTCTTT. Translated: CASTELQRLEAFF.